This is a list of T cell receptor beta chains from one sample in a study of CD8+ T cells in alopecia areata. The data were produced by immunoSEQ multiplex PCR, yet TCRdb's version contains in-frame clones alone and is incomplete. The sample contains 150,000 or so clones, roughly 44% of which appear only once. The sample consisted of CD4+ T cells sorted from blood. All receptors come from a human donor with alopecia areata. CDR3s include the opening cysteine and the closing phenylalanine or tryptophan. The size field is filled for only some rows; it gives once, few, many or a size class.

abundance | v_gene | CDR3aa
NA | TRBV30 | CAWSVGGLNEQFF
NA | TRBV5-1 | CASSLGVNTEAFF
NA | TRBV5-1 | CASGTEVREQYF
few | TRBV5-1 | CASSLGGWGYNEQFF
NA | TRBV30 | CAWSSRDTYGYTF
few | TRBV14 | CASSPYVVGEQYF
once | TRBV5-1 | CASSLSLAGANVLTF
NA | TRBV29-1 | CSVERVQNTEAFF
NA | TRBV2 | CASSEVWDPGANVLTF
NA | TRBV4-1 | CASSQDSAYDYGYTF
NA | TRBV29-1 | CSVAGFTDTQYF
NA | TRBV29-1 | CSVGGSNQPQHF
few | TRBV7-2 | CASSEAPGLYYEQYF
few | TRBV5-1 | CASSPRLALHGELFF
few | TRBV11-2 | CASSSIEKLFF
NA | TRBV9 | CASSPRSSDTQYF
few | TRBV28 | CASRRGQTSGANVLTF
NA | TRBV20-1 | CSAEGGYTF
NA | TRBV10-3 | CAISARGQFGDEQFF
NA | TRBV5-1 | CASSSLADTQYF
NA | TRBV28 | CASSLMAGAYEQYF
NA | TRBV7-2 | CASSADRGRGYTF
NA | TRBV2 | CASSSGQVNEKLFF
NA | TRBV5-1 | CASSLDSLNTEAFF
once | TRBV29-1 | CSVGHGNTEAFF
NA | TRBV7-3 | CASSPDSQTSSYEQYF
NA | TRBV30 | CAWSGVGQETQYF
few | TRBV15 | CATSRDRQGRQEQYF
NA | TRBV18 | CASSRQGTTYNEQFF
NA | TRBV25-1 | CASRVTGSYEQYF
few | TRBV28 | CASSFTRKQFF
NA | TRBV7-3 | CASSSEGGILYTDTQYF
once | TRBV18 | CASSLDGIYGYTF
NA | TRBV10-3 | CAISESSQGKGYEQYF
once | TRBV4-1 | CASSPTSGWDNEQFF
few | TRBV27 | CASSFGSTDTQYF
NA | TRBV14 | CASSQWGYRTEAFF
few | TRBV6-6 | CASSYGTGFIAFF
NA | TRBV15 | CATSRQRTKQETQYF
few | TRBV18 | CASSPRDSSYEQYF
NA | TRBV29-1 | CSARGAGGPTYNEQFF
NA | TRBV2 | CASKPGQASGTQYF